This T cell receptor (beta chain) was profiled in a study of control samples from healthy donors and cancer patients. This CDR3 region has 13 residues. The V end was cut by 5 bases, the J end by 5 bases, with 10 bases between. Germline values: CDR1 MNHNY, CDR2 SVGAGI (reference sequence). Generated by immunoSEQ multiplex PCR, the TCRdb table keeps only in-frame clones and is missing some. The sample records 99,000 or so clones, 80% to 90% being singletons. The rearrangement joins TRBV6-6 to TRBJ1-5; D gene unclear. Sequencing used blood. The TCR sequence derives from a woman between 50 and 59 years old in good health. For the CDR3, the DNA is TGTGCCAGCAGTCAAGACGGGGATCAGCCCCAGCATTTT. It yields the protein CASSQDGDQPQHF.